This TCR beta chain was identified in a study of control samples from healthy donors and cancer patients. In germline, CDR1 is MNHEY, CDR2 SMNVEV (reference sequence). CDR3 length equals 15 residues. After removal of 5 bases from V and 5 bases from J, the junction contained 9 bases not matched to a gene. Only in-frame clones appear in the TCRdb table, and some are missing; sequencing was by immunoSEQ multiplex PCR. The sample yields 15,000 to 20,000 clones, around four fifths seen once. V gene TRBV27 combines with J gene TRBJ2-7; 10 bases map to TRBD2. Material for sequencing was PBMCs. The sequence was obtained from a woman in her 70s with lung cancer. The CDR3 sequence: CASSPRSSGSNEQYF. In DNA form, the CDR3 reads TGTGCCAGCAGTCCGCGGTCTAGCGGGAGCAACGAGCAGTACTTC.